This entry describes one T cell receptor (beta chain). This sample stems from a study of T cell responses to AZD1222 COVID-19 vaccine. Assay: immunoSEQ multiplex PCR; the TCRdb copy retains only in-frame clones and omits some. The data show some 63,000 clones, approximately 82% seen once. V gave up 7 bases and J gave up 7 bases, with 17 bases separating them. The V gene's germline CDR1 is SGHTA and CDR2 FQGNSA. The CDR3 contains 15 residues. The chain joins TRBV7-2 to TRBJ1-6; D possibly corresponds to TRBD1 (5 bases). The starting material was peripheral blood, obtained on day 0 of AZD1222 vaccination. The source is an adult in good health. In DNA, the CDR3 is TGTGCCAGCACCGATCGACCGGAGGGGAATTCACCCCTCCACTTT. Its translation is CASTDRPEGNSPLHF. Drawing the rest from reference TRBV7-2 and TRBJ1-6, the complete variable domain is GAGVSQSPSNKVTEKGKDVELRCDPISGHTALYWYRQSLGQGLEFLIYFQGNSAPDKSGLPSDRFSAERTGGSVSTLTIQRTQQEDSAVYLCASTDRPEGNSPLHFGNGTRLTVT.